Described below is a single T cell receptor beta chain sequence and its context. These data come from a study of blood T cell repertoires in COVID-19. V was pared by 3 bases and J by 8 bases, with 2 bases of the junction left unmatched. The V gene's germline CDR1 is LGHDT and CDR2 YNNKEL (reference sequence). The CDR3 consists of 14 residues. Measured with immunoSEQ multiplex PCR; TCRdb has only the in-frame clones, and not every one. The profile shows about 130,000 clones, almost 85% of them singletons. The sequencing sample was made of peripheral blood. The chain employs TRBV3-1 (or the pseudogene TRBV3-2) and TRBJ1-6; 9 nucleotides align to TRBD1. The TCR originated in a woman between 25 and 40 years old who had recovered from COVID-19. This chain's CDR3 is CASSQGQGDSPLHF. Here the CDR3 DNA reads TGTGCCAGCAGCCAGGGACAGGGTGATTCACCCCTCCACTTT.